The T cell receptor beta chain described here comes from a study of graft-versus-host responses after intestinal transplantation. On the study more broadly: Recipients were given multivisceral, liver-intestinal, or isolated intestinal transplants. For around 3 years after anti-thymocyte globulin induction, all recipients took tacrolimus and steroids. Study-wide results and limits: Patients with graft-donor T cell macrochimerism had high graft-versus-host to host-versus-graft clonal ratios in allografts. GvH clones surfaced in recipient marrow, some emerging earlier in ileum or blood.

Graft tissue processing released intraepithelial and lamina propria lymphocytes. Produced via immunoSEQ multiplex PCR; TCRdb's table is partial and in-frame only. The sample has 14,000 or so clones; roughly 82% are singletons. Germline CDR1 SNHLY, CDR2 FYNNEI. The CDR3 totals 18 residues. Only one count was recorded for this clone. No antigen is known for it. Here the sequenced sample was ileum tissue, taken 27 days after intestinal transplant. The sequence came from a human patient who received an intestinal transplant, so some T cells may come from the graft donor. This sequence joins TRBV2 and TRBJ2-5; 9 nucleotides line up with TRBD1. The DNA end favors TRBJ2-7, so the J call may be wrong. In DNA, the CDR3 is TGTGCCAGCAGCGCCGTGGTTGGACAGGGGTCCATCTCCTACGAGCAGTACTTC. Amino acid sequence: CASSAVVGQGSISYEQYF.